This T cell receptor beta chain is drawn from a study of beta chain features in type 1 diabetes. This clone was counted a few times. Its antigen is unidentified. Losses at the gene ends were 5 bases for V and 10 bases for J; bases not matched to a gene: 18. CDR1 is SQVTM and CDR2 is ANQGSEA in the germline V gene. This CDR3 contains 16 residues. Study observations and caveats: TCRB repertoires of naive, central memory and Treg cells appeared more similar among patients than among healthy donors.

Investigators reverse transcribed all isolated RNA, so they sequenced expressed TCRB transcripts. Here immunoSEQ multiplex PCR was the method, and the copy in TCRdb shows in-frame clones only, minus some. The sample yields some 270,000 clones, approximately 8% seen once. The sample comprised central memory CD4+ T cells from blood. The sequence came from a woman aged 18-29 years in good health. The genes are TRBV29-1 and TRBJ2-1; 9 bases match TRBD2. The CDR3, as DNA: TGCAGCGTTCGCCTATATAGCGGGAGCGGGATGGGAGAGCAGTTCTTC. Translating it yields CSVRLYSGSGMGEQFF.